The clone carrying this T cell receptor beta chain occurred a few times. Its specificity is not known. This CDR3 region has 13 residues. Germline V gene sequence: CDR1 SGHTA, CDR2 FQGNSA. With V trimmed by 8 bases and J by 4 bases, 2 bases remained unmatched. The data belong to a study of beta chain features in type 1 diabetes. Study-level points and caveats: Patients showed naive, central memory and Treg TCRB repertoires that appeared more similar than those of healthy donors. Whether TCRB rearrangement is influenced by HLA type went unresolved here. All four CD4+ subsets from Type 1 diabetes patients carried moderately but significantly shorter TCRB CDR3s.

A CD45RO/CCR7/CD25/CD127/CD95/CD27 panel sorted naive, central memory, regulatory and stem cell-like memory CD4+ cells. Sorting produced populations that all topped 95% purity. The whole isolated RNA underwent reverse transcription, so sequencing captured expressed TCRB transcripts. Profiling relied on immunoSEQ multiplex PCR, and the TCRdb table lists in-frame clones only, not all of them. The data contain more than 200,000 clones, roughly 17% of them seen just once; the ten biggest clones take up approximately 0.086%. The chain joins TRBV7-2 to TRBJ2-3; 11 bases line up with TRBD2. The specimen was naive CD4+ T cells from blood. The sequence derives from a man in his thirties or forties with type 1 diabetes. CDR3 in amino acids: CASRLAGSDTQYF. The CDR3 DNA reads TGTGCCAGCCGACTAGCGGGATCAGATACGCAGTATTTT.